A selection of T cell receptor beta chains follows, all from one sample in a study of immunodeficiency. The table came from immunoSEQ multiplex PCR; TCRdb's copy has only in-frame clones and leaves some out. The sample records 2,000 to 3,000 clones, roughly 87% being singletons. Source material: CD4+ T cells from blood. These receptors were obtained from a girl between 5 and 17 years old with POLD1 deficiency. Both conserved end residues are part of each CDR3. D genes are given only for firm matches. Clone sizes are given selectively: once, few, many, or a class where the clone is expanded.

cdr3_aa: CASSLRRDEQFF
cdr3_nt: TGTGCCAGCAGTTTGCGACGGGATGAGCAGTTCTTC
d_call: -
clone_size: -
j_call: TRBJ2-1
v_call: TRBV28

cdr3_aa: CASSARQGYNSPLHF
cdr3_nt: TGTGCCAGCAGCGCCAGACAGGGGTACAATTCACCCCTCCACTTT
d_call: TRBD1
clone_size: -
j_call: TRBJ1-6
v_call: TRBV7-2

cdr3_aa: CASRVDRDGYTF
cdr3_nt: TGCGCCAGCAGAGTGGACAGGGATGGCTACACCTTC
d_call: TRBD1
clone_size: -
j_call: TRBJ1-2
v_call: TRBV5-1

cdr3_aa: CATSRGGTSGRAEQFF
cdr3_nt: TGTGCCACCAGCAGAGGCGGGACTAGCGGACGGGCTGAGCAGTTCTTC
d_call: TRBD2
clone_size: -
j_call: TRBJ2-1
v_call: TRBV15

cdr3_aa: CASSSIGPRSNQPQHF
cdr3_nt: TGTGCCAGCAGTTCGATCGGGCCGCGAAGCAATCAGCCCCAGCATTTT
d_call: -
clone_size: -
j_call: TRBJ1-5
v_call: TRBV6-6

cdr3_aa: CASSPKREGPYEQYF
cdr3_nt: TGTGCCAGCAGCCCTAAGCGGGAGGGCCCCTACGAGCAGTACTTC
d_call: TRBD2
clone_size: once
j_call: TRBJ2-7
v_call: TRBV3-1/TRBV3-2

cdr3_aa: CASSWGASPLHF
cdr3_nt: TGTGCCAGCAGCTGGGGAGCTTCACCCCTCCACTTT
d_call: -
clone_size: -
j_call: TRBJ1-6
v_call: TRBV7-9

cdr3_aa: CASSPGLARPFNGEQYF
cdr3_nt: TGTGCCAGCAGCCCTGGACTAGCGCGCCCCTTTAACGGCGAGCAGTACTTC
d_call: TRBD2
clone_size: -
j_call: TRBJ2-7
v_call: TRBV9

cdr3_aa: CASSPPGGSYEQYF
cdr3_nt: TGTGCCAGCAGCCCGCCCGGGGGATCCTACGAGCAGTACTTC
d_call: -
clone_size: -
j_call: TRBJ2-7
v_call: TRBV7-2

cdr3_aa: CARLMDRQRNHEQYF
cdr3_nt: TGCGCCAGACTTATGGACAGGCAAAGGAACCACGAGCAGTACTTC
d_call: TRBD1
clone_size: -
j_call: TRBJ2-7
v_call: TRBV23-1

cdr3_aa: CASSPPGTGYEQYF
cdr3_nt: TGTGCCAGCTCACCACCCGGGACAGGTTACGAGCAGTACTTC
d_call: TRBD1
clone_size: -
j_call: TRBJ2-7
v_call: TRBV18

cdr3_aa: CATSEKTLGTISYGYTF
cdr3_nt: TGTGCCACCAGTGAAAAAACGCTGGGGACGATCTCCTATGGCTACACCTTC
d_call: -
clone_size: -
j_call: TRBJ1-2
v_call: TRBV24-1

cdr3_aa: CASSSQTGTGYTF
cdr3_nt: TGTGCCAGCAGCTCCCAGACAGGGACCGGCTACACCTTC
d_call: TRBD1
clone_size: -
j_call: TRBJ1-2
v_call: TRBV7-9

cdr3_aa: CASSRQVGYTF
cdr3_nt: TGTGCCAGCAGTCGACAGGTTGGCTACACCTTC
d_call: -
clone_size: -
j_call: TRBJ1-2
v_call: TRBV28

cdr3_aa: CASSRGHSSSGANVLTF
cdr3_nt: TGTGCCAGCAGCCGCGGCCACAGTTCCTCTGGGGCCAACGTCCTGACTTTC
d_call: -
clone_size: -
j_call: TRBJ2-6
v_call: TRBV14

cdr3_aa: CASSDHRYEQYF
cdr3_nt: TGTGCCAGCAGTGACCACCGCTACGAGCAGTACTTC
d_call: -
clone_size: once
j_call: TRBJ2-7
v_call: TRBV2

cdr3_aa: CASSIIPGAASGANVLTF
cdr3_nt: TGTGCCAGTAGTATTATCCCGGGGGCGGCGTCTGGGGCCAACGTCCTGACTTTC
d_call: -
clone_size: -
j_call: TRBJ2-6
v_call: TRBV19

cdr3_aa: CASSLGTGEAFF
cdr3_nt: TGTGCCAGCTCACTTGGGACAGGTGAAGCTTTCTTT
d_call: TRBD1
clone_size: -
j_call: TRBJ1-1
v_call: TRBV18

cdr3_aa: CASSQLAGELFF
cdr3_nt: TGTGCCAGCAGCCAACTAGCCGGGGAGCTGTTTTTT
d_call: -
clone_size: -
j_call: TRBJ2-2
v_call: TRBV3-1/TRBV3-2

cdr3_aa: CASSHGFSYEQYF
cdr3_nt: TGTGCCAGCAGCCACGGTTTCTCCTACGAGCAGTACTTC
d_call: -
clone_size: -
j_call: TRBJ2-7
v_call: TRBV14

cdr3_aa: CASSIPTGPRGYTF
cdr3_nt: TGTGCCAGTAGTATCCCGACAGGGCCCCGCGGCTACACCTTC
d_call: TRBD1
clone_size: -
j_call: TRBJ1-2
v_call: TRBV19

cdr3_aa: CASSYYGGSNTEAFF
cdr3_nt: TGTGCCAGCAGTTACTATGGGGGCTCGAACACTGAAGCTTTCTTT
d_call: -
clone_size: once
j_call: TRBJ1-1
v_call: TRBV6-5

cdr3_aa: CASSRRLAGSTDTQYF
cdr3_nt: TGTGCCAGCAGCCGACGACTAGCGGGGAGCACAGATACGCAGTATTTT
d_call: TRBD2
clone_size: -
j_call: TRBJ2-3
v_call: TRBV3-1/TRBV3-2

cdr3_aa: CASSLDRGIYYGYTF
cdr3_nt: TGTGCCAGCAGCTTGGACAGGGGGATTTACTATGGCTACACCTTC
d_call: TRBD1
clone_size: -
j_call: TRBJ1-2
v_call: TRBV5-8

cdr3_aa: CASSPGQGDEQYF
cdr3_nt: TGTGCCAGCAGCCCAGGACAGGGCGACGAGCAGTACTTC
d_call: TRBD1
clone_size: -
j_call: TRBJ2-7
v_call: TRBV7-9

cdr3_aa: CASSYGAGGIADTQYF
cdr3_nt: TGTGCCAGCAGTTACGGAGCGGGAGGGATTGCAGATACGCAGTATTTT
d_call: TRBD2
clone_size: -
j_call: TRBJ2-3
v_call: TRBV6-6

cdr3_aa: CASSPQGLEETQYF
cdr3_nt: TGTGCCAGCAGTCCTCAGGGGTTGGAAGAGACCCAGTACTTC
d_call: -
clone_size: -
j_call: TRBJ2-5
v_call: TRBV27

cdr3_aa: CASSLAMSGRSTEAFF
cdr3_nt: TGTGCCAGCAGCTTAGCGATGTCCGGCCGGAGCACTGAAGCTTTCTTT
d_call: -
clone_size: -
j_call: TRBJ1-1
v_call: TRBV7-9

cdr3_aa: CASSLARTRTGIETQYF
cdr3_nt: TGCGCCAGCAGCTTGGCGAGGACCCGGACAGGGATTGAGACCCAGTACTTC
d_call: TRBD1
clone_size: -
j_call: TRBJ2-5
v_call: TRBV5-1

cdr3_aa: CASSLQGNYGYTF
cdr3_nt: TGTGCCAGCAGCTTACAGGGGAACTATGGCTACACCTTC
d_call: -
clone_size: -
j_call: TRBJ1-2
v_call: TRBV7-9

cdr3_aa: CATSDGRPGSQETQYF
cdr3_nt: TGTGCCACCAGTGATGGACGACCGGGATCCCAAGAGACCCAGTACTTC
d_call: -
clone_size: -
j_call: TRBJ2-5
v_call: TRBV24-1

cdr3_aa: CASRAGQEKLFF
cdr3_nt: TGTGCCAGCAGGGCGGGACAGGAAAAACTGTTTTTT
d_call: TRBD1
clone_size: few
j_call: TRBJ1-4
v_call: TRBV28

cdr3_aa: CASSRGQDTEAFF
cdr3_nt: TGCGCCAGCAGCCGCGGACAGGATACTGAAGCTTTCTTT
d_call: TRBD1
clone_size: -
j_call: TRBJ1-1
v_call: TRBV5-1

cdr3_aa: CASSLAYRGRGSPLHF
cdr3_nt: TGTGCCAGCAGCTTAGCGTACAGGGGAAGGGGTTCACCCCTCCACTTT
d_call: TRBD1
clone_size: few
j_call: TRBJ1-6
v_call: TRBV7-6

cdr3_aa: CSASKAGRGTEAFF
cdr3_nt: TGCAGTGCTAGTAAAGCAGGGAGAGGTACTGAAGCTTTCTTT
d_call: -
clone_size: -
j_call: TRBJ1-1
v_call: TRBV20-1

cdr3_aa: CASKNLATGAINQPQHF
cdr3_nt: TGTGCCAGCAAGAATCTTGCCACGGGCGCGATTAATCAGCCCCAGCATTTT
d_call: -
clone_size: once
j_call: TRBJ1-5
v_call: TRBV28

cdr3_aa: CASSQRFGGDTQYF
cdr3_nt: TGTGCCAGCAGCCAACGATTCGGAGGGGATACGCAGTATTTT
d_call: -
clone_size: -
j_call: TRBJ2-3
v_call: TRBV4-2

cdr3_aa: CASRQTGDSPLHF
cdr3_nt: TGTGCCAGCAGGCAGACCGGGGATTCACCCCTCCACTTT
d_call: -
clone_size: few
j_call: TRBJ1-6
v_call: TRBV2

cdr3_aa: CASSLGSDSRATNEKLFF
cdr3_nt: TGTGCCAGCAGCTTAGGCTCGGACAGTCGAGCAACTAATGAAAAACTGTTTTTT
d_call: -
clone_size: -
j_call: TRBJ1-4
v_call: TRBV7-9

cdr3_aa: CASSSHTSGELFF
cdr3_nt: TGTGCCAGTAGTTCCCACACCTCCGGGGAGCTGTTTTTT
d_call: -
clone_size: -
j_call: TRBJ2-2
v_call: TRBV19

cdr3_aa: CASSFREGQYF
cdr3_nt: TGTGCCAGCAGTTTCAGGGAGGGTCAGTACTTC
d_call: TRBD2
clone_size: -
j_call: TRBJ2-7
v_call: TRBV28

cdr3_aa: CASSLPSGRKQFF
cdr3_nt: TGTGCCAGCAGCTTGCCTAGCGGGAGGAAGCAGTTCTTC
d_call: TRBD2
clone_size: -
j_call: TRBJ2-1
v_call: TRBV5-4

cdr3_aa: CASSRMTQETQYF
cdr3_nt: TGTGCCAGCTCAAGGATGACCCAAGAGACCCAGTACTTC
d_call: -
clone_size: once
j_call: TRBJ2-5
v_call: TRBV18

cdr3_aa: CASSIGREPQHF
cdr3_nt: TGTGCCAGTAGTATTGGGAGAGAGCCCCAGCATTTT
d_call: -
clone_size: -
j_call: TRBJ1-5
v_call: TRBV19

cdr3_aa: CASSAAIAGRAPYEQYF
cdr3_nt: TGCGCCAGCAGCGCGGCGATAGCGGGAAGAGCCCCCTACGAGCAGTACTTC
d_call: TRBD2
clone_size: -
j_call: TRBJ2-7
v_call: TRBV5-1

cdr3_aa: CSVDPGVSTEAFF
cdr3_nt: TGCAGCGTTGACCCCGGCGTTAGCACTGAAGCTTTCTTT
d_call: -
clone_size: -
j_call: TRBJ1-1
v_call: TRBV29-1

cdr3_aa: CASSQTTGLGSYEQYF
cdr3_nt: TGCGCCAGCAGCCAAACGACAGGCCTGGGCTCCTACGAGCAGTACTTC
d_call: -
clone_size: -
j_call: TRBJ2-7
v_call: TRBV5-1

cdr3_aa: CASSLVAGAYNEQFF
cdr3_nt: TGTGCCAGCAGCTTGGTAGCGGGTGCCTACAATGAGCAGTTCTTC
d_call: TRBD2
clone_size: -
j_call: TRBJ2-1
v_call: TRBV5-4

cdr3_aa: CASSPAGAPYEQYF
cdr3_nt: TGTGCCAGCAGCCCAGCGGGAGCCCCCTACGAGCAGTACTTC
d_call: TRBD2
clone_size: -
j_call: TRBJ2-7
v_call: TRBV28

cdr3_aa: CASLGRNSNQPQHF
cdr3_nt: TGTGCCAGCCTAGGCCGTAATAGCAATCAGCCCCAGCATTTT
d_call: -
clone_size: -
j_call: TRBJ1-5
v_call: TRBV6-4

cdr3_aa: CASSFAGDEQFF
cdr3_nt: TGTGCCAGCAGCTTCGCGGGAGATGAGCAGTTCTTC
d_call: TRBD2
clone_size: -
j_call: TRBJ2-1
v_call: TRBV7-8

cdr3_aa: CASSLLGLAVNEQFF
cdr3_nt: TGCGCCAGCAGTCTCCTGGGACTAGCGGTCAATGAGCAGTTCTTC
d_call: TRBD2
clone_size: -
j_call: TRBJ2-1
v_call: TRBV4-1

cdr3_aa: CASSLKGLAGENSADTQYF
cdr3_nt: TGTGCCAGCAGCTTAAAGGGACTAGCGGGAGAGAATAGCGCAGATACGCAGTATTTT
d_call: TRBD2
clone_size: -
j_call: TRBJ2-3
v_call: TRBV7-3